This is a list of T cell receptor beta chains from one sample in a study of graft-versus-host responses after intestinal transplantation. The table came from immunoSEQ multiplex PCR; TCRdb's copy has only in-frame clones and leaves some out. The top ten hold 3.6% of the sample, which has around 39,000 clones, approximately 95% seen once. The sample in question was PBMCs, obtained nearly 750 days after intestinal transplantation. All receptors come from a human patient who received an intestinal transplant, so some T cells may come from the graft donor. Both conserved end residues are part of each CDR3. D genes are given only for firm matches. Clone size appears in some rows only: once, few, many, or a class for an expanded clone.

TRBJ2-1 TRBD2 once TRBV7-9 CASSLAPAGLAGVGDEQFF TGTGCCAGCAGCTTAGCCCCCGCGGGACTAGCGGGAGTGGGTGATGAGCAGTTCTTC
TRBJ1-2 - - TRBV6-5 CASSYGAGPLYGYTF TGTGCCAGCAGTTACGGAGCGGGACCCCTCTATGGCTACACCTTC
TRBJ1-5 TRBD1 - TRBV15 CATDTGGESNQPQHF TGTGCCACAGACACAGGGGGGGAGAGCAATCAGCCCCAGCATTTT
TRBJ2-3 TRBD1 - TRBV10-2 CASKTGFSADTQYF TGCGCCAGCAAGACAGGGTTTAGCGCAGATACGCAGTATTTT
TRBJ2-5 - - TRBV10-2 CASGLDKYQETQYF TGCGCCAGCGGCTTGGACAAGTACCAAGAGACCCAGTACTTC
TRBJ2-7 - - TRBV5-5 CASSTTYEQYF TGTGCCAGCAGTACAACCTACGAGCAGTACTTC
TRBJ1-2 TRBD1 - TRBV30 CAWRGPGQGNGYTF TGTGCCTGGAGGGGACCGGGACAGGGTAATGGCTACACCTTC
TRBJ2-7 - - TRBV28 CASSDRLTRVWEQYF TGTGCCAGCAGCGATAGACTAACCCGGGTGTGGGAGCAGTACTTC
TRBJ2-7 TRBD2 - TRBV2 CASSPGTSGSNEQYF TGTGCCAGCAGTCCCGGGACTAGCGGGAGCAACGAGCAGTACTTC
TRBJ1-2 - once TRBV11-2 CASSPLVGRVKVGYGYTF TGTGCCAGCAGCCCACTAGTTGGCAGGGTTAAAGTAGGATATGGCTACACCTTC
TRBJ1-5 - - TRBV27 CASRPLQGNQPQHF TGTGCCAGCAGACCGTTACAGGGAAATCAGCCCCAGCATTTT
TRBJ2-5 - - TRBV9 CASSVAGALQETQYF TGTGCCAGCAGCGTAGCAGGGGCCTTACAAGAGACCCAGTACTTC
TRBJ1-2 TRBD1 - TRBV28 CASSLQGGYGYTF TGTGCCAGCAGTTTACAGGGGGGATATGGCTACACCTTC
TRBJ2-1 - - TRBV7-9 CASSLGFLSDEQFF TGTGCCAGCAGCTTAGGGTTCTTAAGCGATGAGCAGTTCTTC
TRBJ2-3 - - TRBV9 CASSGPQGPPDTQYF TGTGCCAGCAGCGGACCGCAGGGGCCACCAGATACGCAGTATTTT
TRBJ1-2 - few TRBV6-1 CASSVPGTPMSYGYTF TGTGCCAGCAGTGTACCCGGGACACCCATGAGCTATGGCTACACCTTC
TRBJ1-1 - - TRBV15 CATSRDWTEAFF TGTGCCACCAGCAGAGATTGGACTGAAGCTTTCTTT
TRBJ1-1 TRBD1 once TRBV18 CASSPRQGVTNTEAFF TGTGCCAGCTCACCACGGCAGGGGGTTACGAACACTGAAGCTTTCTTT
TRBJ2-7 - - TRBV27 CASSLAATYEQYF TGTGCCAGCAGTTTAGCTGCCACCTACGAGCAGTACTTC
TRBJ2-3 - - TRBV7-9 CARQRYTDTQYF TGTGCCAGACAGAGATACACAGATACGCAGTATTTT
TRBJ2-1 TRBD2 - TRBV9 CASSVVGLADFYNEQFF TGTGCCAGCAGCGTAGTTGGACTAGCGGACTTTTACAATGAGCAGTTCTTC
TRBJ1-1 TRBD1 - TRBV10-3 CAISEWGQGEGTEAFF TGTGCCATCAGTGAGTGGGGACAGGGGGAAGGGACTGAAGCTTTCTTT
TRBJ2-5 TRBD1 - TRBV6-1 CASSPGTAQETQYF TGTGCCAGCAGTCCAGGGACAGCCCAAGAGACCCAGTACTTC
TRBJ2-7 TRBD2 - TRBV5-3 CASSAELAGVREQYF TGTGCCAGCAGCGCCGAACTAGCGGGAGTGCGGGAGCAGTACTTC
TRBJ2-2 - - TRBV5-1 CASSLVSSGTGELFF TGCGCCAGCAGCTTGGTTTCGAGCGGGACCGGGGAGCTGTTTTTT
TRBJ2-4 TRBD1 - TRBV15 CATSSTGTGRKNIQYF TGTGCCACCAGCAGCACCGGGACAGGAAGGAAAAACATTCAGTACTTC
TRBJ2-6 - - TRBV5-1 CASSLDVGANVLTF TGCGCCAGCAGCTTAGACGTGGGGGCCAACGTCCTGACTTTC
TRBJ2-7 - - TRBV5-6 CASSLDAYEQYF TGTGCCAGCAGCTTGGACGCCTACGAGCAGTACTTC
TRBJ2-1 - - TRBV19 CASTHDSSFLNEQFF TGTGCCAGTACCCATGACAGTTCCTTCCTAAATGAGCAGTTCTTC
TRBJ2-1 TRBD1 - TRBV10-3 CAIRSGTGSYNEQFF TGTGCCATCAGGTCCGGGACAGGATCCTACAATGAGCAGTTCTTC
TRBJ2-7 - - TRBV6-5 CASSVGSYYEQYF TGTGCCAGCAGTGTTGGCAGCTACTACGAGCAGTACTTC
TRBJ1-5 TRBD1 - TRBV6-1 CASSHDRGEQPQHF TGTGCCAGCAGCCACGACAGGGGAGAACAGCCCCAGCATTTT
TRBJ2-1 - - TRBV19 CASSLERGNEQFF TGTGCCAGTAGTTTGGAGCGCGGTAATGAGCAGTTCTTC
TRBJ2-3 - - TRBV7-2 CASSQSSAGIDTQYF TGTGCCAGCAGCCAGAGTTCGGCAGGGATAGATACGCAGTATTTT
TRBJ2-3 TRBD2 - TRBV5-1 CASSPSILPSGRGTDTQYF TGCGCCAGCAGCCCCTCGATATTGCCTAGCGGGAGGGGCACAGATACGCAGTATTTT
TRBJ1-1 - once TRBV2 CASSPIQDTEAFF TGTGCCAGCAGTCCGATACAGGACACTGAAGCTTTCTTT
TRBJ1-1 - - TRBV11-1 CASSLPPAGTNTEAFF TGTGCCAGCAGCTTACCCCCGGCAGGTACGAACACTGAAGCTTTCTTT
TRBJ1-4 TRBD1 - TRBV6-6 CASSTGGTGEKLFF TGTGCCAGCAGCACGGGGGGGACAGGGGAAAAACTGTTTTTT
TRBJ1-5 - - TRBV7-9 CASSFRYDQPQHF TGTGCCAGCAGCTTTCGTTACGATCAGCCCCAGCATTTT
TRBJ2-7 - - TRBV7-2 CASSHGQVYEQYF TGTGCCAGCAGCCACGGACAAGTTTACGAGCAGTACTTC
TRBJ2-7 - - TRBV5-6 CASSLVRGYEQYF TGTGCCAGCAGCTTGGTTCGGGGCTACGAGCAGTACTTC
TRBJ2-1 - - TRBV13 CASSLPGQGSYNEQFF TGTGCCAGCAGCTTACCGGGACAAGGCTCCTACAATGAGCAGTTCTTC
TRBJ2-5 TRBD1 once TRBV7-9 CASTQRAGTGGAETQYF TGTGCCAGCACCCAAAGGGCCGGGACAGGGGGCGCAGAGACCCAGTACTTC
TRBJ2-2 - once TRBV7-3 CASSLKLPGVTGELFF TGTGCCAGCAGCCTAAAACTGCCGGGGGTCACCGGGGAGCTGTTTTTT
TRBJ1-5 - - TRBV10-1 CASSDSGQPQHF TGCGCCAGCAGTGATTCGGGTCAGCCCCAGCATTTT
TRBJ1-2 - - TRBV10-3 CAISESNLLYGYTF TGTGCCATCAGTGAGTCGAACCTACTCTATGGCTACACCTTC
TRBJ2-7 TRBD1 - TRBV29-1 CSVERQGKNYEQYF TGCAGCGTTGAACGACAGGGAAAGAACTACGAGCAGTACTTC
TRBJ1-5 - - TRBV6-6 CASSRDSNQPQHF TGTGCCAGCAGTAGGGACAGCAATCAGCCCCAGCATTTT